The clone carrying this TCR beta chain was seen ten or more times. Next came a second PCR, run for about 7 to 12 cycles, which used a sample-barcoded 5' primer along with a J-beta primer mix. Each TCR beta cDNA got a 12-nucleotide random molecular identifier. From the 5' RACE reads, TCRdb called clonotypes with MiXCR, one entry per CDR3 protein. The sample has 750,000 to 950,000 distinct CDR3 sequences, approximately 32% seen once. Roughly 9.8 milliliters of peripheral blood were drawn from each donor. The total RNA that was extracted per sample amounted to at least 5.5 micrograms. The entry originates in a study of blood T cells in healthy people across ages. CDR3 length equals 15 residues. Trimming pared 4 bases from V and 2 bases from J, leaving 15 bases between. Germline loops: CDR1 SEHNR, CDR2 FQNEAQ (reference sequence). The sample was also linked to a second study, of T cells of mothers and their children. Per that paper: Second-round PCR products received sample barcodes and 2-4 random nucleotides from the M1S primer.

The chain combines TRBV7-9 with TRBJ2-7, with D possibly being TRBD1 or TRBD2 (6 bases each). The sequence came from a woman aged 35 to 49 in good health. Sequenced material: blood. The chain's CDR3 is CASSSGDGRTYEQYF. DNA of the CDR3: TGTGCCAGCAGCTCAGGGGACGGGAGAACCTACGAGCAGTACTTC. Full variable domain (remainder filled in from reference TRBV7-9 and TRBJ2-7): DTGVSQNPRHKITKRGQNVTFRCDPISEHNRLYWYRQTLGQGPEFLTYFQNEAQLEKSRLLSDRFSAERPKGSFSTLEIQRTEQGDSAMYLCASSSGDGRTYEQYFGPGTRLTVT.